The subject of this entry is one T cell receptor beta chain. Its target is unknown. The sample originates from a study of T-cell reconstitution after alpha-beta-depleted transplantation in children. Germline CDR1 is MNHEY and CDR2 is SVGEGT. Between the trimmed V and J ends, which lost 7 bases and 5 bases, there was a span of 11 bases. The CDR3 has 12 residues. Findings and limits, study-wide: Reportedly, only several hundred clones from non-depleted graft cells drove alpha-beta T-cell counts at about two months. Some patients' high day-60 TCRbeta diversity was traced to surviving recipient T cells and thymic progenitors.

The TCRbeta library incorporated unique molecular identifiers. TCRdb passed the PCR reads through MiXCR, listing each CDR3 protein once. The table includes fewer than 550,000 distinct CDR3 sequences, over 9.5% detected once. Sequencing used PBMCs, mostly from graft donor cells, obtained 180 days after TCRalphabeta/CD19-depleted stem cell transplant. The gene calls are TRBV6-2 or TRBV6-3 and TRBJ1-2, with unresolved D. The sequence derives from a female patient between 2 and 15 years old who had a stem cell transplant for aplastic anemia, so the T cells may come from the graft donor. The CDR3 region has the DNA TGTGCCAGCACCGAGGGTCCTTATGGCTACACCTTC. This translates into CASTEGPYGYTF.